This passage covers 21 T cell receptor beta chains from one sample sequenced in a study of blood T cell repertoires in COVID-19. Libraries were prepared by immunoSEQ multiplex PCR; TCRdb keeps only in-frame clonotypes and omits some of them. The data show roughly 400,000 clones, approximately 90% seen once. Sequenced sample: PBMCs or T cells enriched from blood (not recorded which). The receptors were sampled from a middle-aged woman who had been exposed to COVID-19.

This clone was seen just once. This chain connects TRBV30 to TRBJ2-7; D is possibly TRBD2 (7 bases). With 5 bases removed from V and 3 bases from J, the gap between germline ends came to 14 bases. Germline loops: CDR1 GTSNPN, CDR2 SVGIG (reference sequence). The CDR3 contains 13 residues. CDR3 region: CAWGGALFYEQYF. CDR3 nucleotide sequence: TGTGCCTGGGGGGGGGCCCTCTTCTACGAGCAGTACTTC.

The chain couples TRBV5-1 to TRBJ1-1; 10 bases are a match to TRBD1. This CDR3 spans 16 amino acids. Trimming removed 4 bases from V and 3 bases from J; junction bases left unmatched: 9. Germline CDR1 reads SGHRS; CDR2 reads YFSETQ. The CDR3 DNA reads TGCGCCAGCAGCCCTGGACAGGGGGTTTTAGACACTGAAGCTTTCTTT. Protein sequence: CASSPGQGVLDTEAFF. The variable domain in full, with the rest retrieved from reference TRBV5-1 and TRBJ1-1, is KAGVTQTPRYLIKTRGQQVTLSCSPISGHRSVSWYQQTPGQGLQFLFEYFSETQRNKGNFPGRFSGRQFSNSRSEMNVSTLELGDSALYLCASSPGQGVLDTEAFFGQGTRLTVV.

V gene TRBV28 combines with J gene TRBJ2-7; maybe TRBD1 (5 bases). The CDR3 covers 16 residues. In germline, CDR1 is MDHEN, CDR2 SYDVKM. V lost 2 bases and J lost 2, with 16 bases in between. The CDR3 region is CASSLPSTGIPYEQYF. The CDR3 DNA reads TGTGCCAGCAGTTTACCCTCAACAGGAATCCCCTACGAGCAGTACTTC.

The CDR3 region has the DNA TGTGCCAGTAGTACCCCTTCTAGCGGGACCTTCACAGATACGCAGTATTTT. Protein: CASSTPSSGTFTDTQYF. V is TRBV19 and J is TRBJ2-3, with 9 bases that match TRBD2. V was clipped by 4 bases and J by 2 bases; unmatched bases: 10. The CDR3 contains 17 residues. Germline lookup yields CDR1 LNHDA and CDR2 SQIVND (reference sequence).

The gene calls are TRBV5-4 and TRBJ1-1, with TRBD1 identical over 8 bases. Germline CDR1 SGHNT, CDR2 YYREEE (reference sequence). The CDR3 consists of 18 residues. Trimming at V came to 2 bases and at J to 0 bases, leaving 12 bases not matched to a gene. The CDR3: CASSLRGGRQGLNTEAFF. For the CDR3, the DNA is TGTGCCAGCAGCTTACGCGGAGGGAGACAGGGGTTGAACACTGAAGCTTTCTTT.

The rearrangement joins TRBV5-6 to TRBJ2-5; D call uncertain. CDR1 SGHDT and CDR2 YYEEEE come from the germline V gene. The length of the CDR3 is 15 residues. The V end lost 4 bases, the J end lost 5 bases, and 18 bases lay between the germline ends. The CDR3 DNA follows: TGTGCCAGCAGCCCAAAAGGTGGCCCGAGGGAGACCCAGTACTTC. Amino acids: CASSPKGGPRETQYF.

The chain recombines TRBV11-3 with TRBJ1-2, with D unclear. This CDR3 spans 13 amino acids. V gave up 1 base and J gave up 4 bases, with 7 bases separating them. Germline-derived CDR1 and CDR2 are SGHNT and YENEEA. The CDR3 reads CASSLVPSYGYTF. The CDR3, as DNA: TGTGCCAGCAGCTTAGTACCCAGCTATGGCTACACCTTC.

The chain links TRBV6-5 to TRBJ1-5; perhaps TRBD1 as D (6 bases). V lost 6 bases and J 4 bases, leaving 13 bases between the germline ends. CDR3 size: 14 residues. Germline V CDR1 and CDR2: MNHEY, SVGAGI. CDR3 amino acids: CASSPGQRNQPQHF. CDR3 DNA: TGTGCCAGCAGCCCCGGACAGCGAAATCAGCCCCAGCATTTT.

The chain has TRBV2 and TRBJ2-1, with D possibly TRBD2 on 5 matching bases. Between the trimmed V and J ends, which lost 6 bases and 3 bases, there was a span of 12 bases. The CDR3 runs 14 residues. The germline CDR1 and CDR2 sequences are SNHLY and FYNNEI. CDR3 amino acids: CASSTSGVYNEQFF. The CDR3 DNA is TGTGCCAGCAGCACTAGTGGGGTCTACAATGAGCAGTTCTTC. Together with reference TRBV2 and TRBJ2-1, the CDR3 gives the full variable domain: EPEVTQTPSHQVTQMGQEVILRCVPISNHLYFYWYRQILGQKVEFLVSFYNNEISEKSEIFDDQFSVERPDGSNFTLKIRSTKLEDSAMYFCASSTSGVYNEQFFGPGTRLTVL.

This chain links TRBV27 with TRBJ2-3, with a weak D call TRBD1 (6 bases). Trimming left V 4 bases short and J 4 bases short, with 15 bases between. The germline V gene encodes CDR1 MNHEY and CDR2 SMNVEV (reference sequence). The CDR3 length is 15 residues. CDR3 in DNA: TGTGCCAGCAGTTATGTCAGGGGAGCGGCAGATACGCAGTATTTT. Translated: CASSYVRGAADTQYF.

This clone was recorded once. The chain recombines TRBV6-1 with TRBJ1-5, with 9 bases aligning to TRBD1. The CDR3 has 15 residues. From germline, CDR1 is MNHNS and CDR2 SASEGT. The trim removed 1 base at V and 4 bases at J, leaving 2 bases unmatched. As DNA, the CDR3 is TGTGCCAGCAGTGAAGGGACAGGGGTGAATCAGCCCCAGCATTTT. Amino acid sequence: CASSEGTGVNQPQHF.

The J gene is TRBJ2-7, the V gene TRBV15, with D hard to call. Trimming shortened V by 1 base and J by 7 bases, and 17 bases separated the two germline ends. There are 15 residues in the CDR3. The germline CDR1 and CDR2 sequences are LNHNV and YYDKDF (reference sequence). In DNA form, the CDR3 reads TGTGCCACCAGCAGAGCCCTGAAACCTTACTTAGAGCAGTACTTC. It is translated as CATSRALKPYLEQYF. The full variable domain, completed using reference TRBV15 and TRBJ2-7, is DAMVIQNPRYQVTQFGKPVTLSCSQTLNHNVMYWYQQKSSQAPKLLFHYYDKDFNNEADTPDNFQSRRPNTSFCFLDIRSPGLGDTAMYLCATSRALKPYLEQYFGPGTRLTVT.

This chain links TRBV5-1 with TRBJ1-1; 7 bases line up with TRBD1. CDR3 length: 15 amino acids. The V gene end was trimmed by 3 bases and the J gene end by 4 bases; junction bases not matched to a gene: 9. The germline V gene has CDR1 SGHRS and CDR2 YFSETQ. The CDR3, as DNA: TGCGCCAGCAGCTATGACAGGGCGGGCAGCACTGAAGCTTTCTTT. Translation: CASSYDRAGSTEAFF.

The chain couples TRBV29-1 to TRBJ1-1; TRBD1 matches at 7 bases. The V segment lost 5 bases and the J segment 4 bases; nucleotides outside the gene matches: 7. Germline assignment: CDR1 SQVTM and CDR2 ANQGSEA. This CDR3 has 13 residues. The CDR3 region has the DNA TGCAGCGTTACCCTTGACAGGGCCACTGAAGCTTTCTTT. The encoded protein is CSVTLDRATEAFF.

This clone has just one count. The chain recombines TRBV29-1 with TRBJ2-5, with D uncertain. Deletions cut 1 base from V and 7 bases from J, with 7 bases between. From germline, CDR1 is SQVTM and CDR2 ANQGSEA. The CDR3 is 11 residues long. CDR3 sequence reads: CSVEGARTQYF. CDR3 in DNA: TGCAGCGTTGAAGGGGCCAGGACCCAGTACTTC.

The J gene is TRBJ1-4, the V gene TRBV12-5; TRBD1 aligns across 8 bases. V was clipped by 6 bases and J by 6 bases; unmatched bases: 9. The CDR3 covers 15 residues. Germline V lookup: CDR1 LGHNT, CDR2 FRNRAP. The CDR3 region is CASGPGQGWDEKLFF. The CDR3 DNA sequence: TGTGCTAGTGGCCCAGGACAGGGATGGGATGAAAAACTGTTTTTT.

This chain connects TRBV7-2 to TRBJ2-7; TRBD1 might be the D (5 bases). This CDR3 comprises 13 residues. Trimming shortened V by 5 bases and J by 3 bases, and 11 bases separated the two germline ends. Germline CDR1 is SGHTA and CDR2 is FQGNSA. CDR3: CASSNPGNYEQYF. The DNA for the CDR3 is TGTGCCAGCAGCAACCCAGGGAACTACGAGCAGTACTTC.

The V gene is TRBV5-1, the J gene TRBJ1-2; 11 bases map to TRBD1. With 3 bases clipped from V and 7 bases from J, the junction kept 5 bases outside the gene matches. The CDR3 has 14 residues. Per the germline V gene, CDR1 is SGHRS and CDR2 is YFSETQ. CDR3 bases: TGCGCCAGCAGCTCCGGACAGGGGGCTCGTGGCTACACCTTC. This encodes CASSSGQGARGYTF.

V usage is TRBV27 and J usage is TRBJ2-7; 10 nucleotides line up with TRBD2. The junction had 3 bases not matched to a gene; V was cut back by 5 bases and J by 2 bases. The CDR3 spans 14 residues. CDR1 is MNHEY, CDR2 SMNVEV, per germline (reference sequence). The CDR3 sequence is CASSSLAGAYEQYF. CDR3 nucleotides: TGTGCCAGCAGTAGTCTAGCGGGGGCCTACGAGCAGTACTTC.

The chain uses TRBV12-5 and TRBJ1-4, with D tentatively TRBD1 (6 bases). Trimming took off 6 bases at V and 0 bases at J, with 14 bases between the two ends. The CDR3 sequence is 16 residues long. The V gene's germline CDR1 is LGHNT and CDR2 FRNRAP. The CDR3 coding sequence is TGTGCTAGTGGGACCGGACAGACATCAACTAATGAAAAACTGTTTTTT. Translated, it gives CASGTGQTSTNEKLFF.

V gene TRBV18 combines with J gene TRBJ1-5; tentative D call: TRBD1 (5 bases). Deletions cut 0 bases from V and 4 bases from J, with 13 bases between. CDR1 is KGHSH, CDR2 LQKENI, per germline. The CDR3 runs 16 residues. The CDR3 nucleotides read TGTGCCAGCTCACCACCATCACAGGCTGGTAATCAGCCCCAGCATTTT. Amino acid sequence: CASSPPSQAGNQPQHF.